This TCR beta chain is from a study of T cells in Graves' hyperthyroidism and ophthalmopathy. Fresh peripheral blood, around 9.2 ml of it, supplied the PBMCs. Germline-derived CDR1 and CDR2 are SGHTA and FQGNSA. CDR3 length: 14 residues. Trimming removed 1 base at V and 9 bases at J, with 13 bases between. Amplification targeted TCR beta CDR3 regions from RNA transcripts. RT-PCR in the first round (using the HTBI primer set) targeted the TCR CDR3. TCRdb used MiXCR to reprocess the multiplex PCR reads, holding one entry per CDR3 protein. Found here are approximately 330,000 distinct CDR3 sequences, under 25% of them singletons; the top ten hold roughly 52%. In this sample, this clonotype turned up many times.

What was sequenced was blood. This chain uses TRBV7-2 with TRBJ1-5, with a tentative D call TRBD1 (5 bases). The receptor comes from a woman between 45 and 65 years old with Graves' hyperthyroidism. In DNA, the CDR3 is TGTGCCAGCAGCTTAGAGCAGGGATTGGGGCCCCAGCATTTT. It yields the protein CASSLEQGLGPQHF.